The present entry profiles one T cell receptor beta chain with its context. The sample comes from a study of blood T cell repertoires in COVID-19. About the research overall: Donors in the United States, Italy and Spain gave samples during acute or convalescent COVID-19. PBMCs, B-cell-depleted T cells, or T cells provided the cDNA or gDNA that made up the material.

Germline CDR1 SEHNR, CDR2 FQNEAQ (reference sequence). The CDR3 consists of 19 residues. V was shortened by 1 base and J by 4 bases, with 25 bases between the two germline ends. In the study's own analysis: Reference gene primer amplification gave nucleated cell count estimates. Sequencing used immunoSEQ multiplex PCR; TCRdb keeps in-frame clones, though not all of them. V and J calls plus clone size are reproduced from that table; the DNA served to infer D and trimming. This table holds 200,000 to 250,000 clones, roughly 85% found once. The sequencing input was peripheral blood. The gene calls are TRBV7-9 and TRBJ1-2; TRBD1 might be the D (5 bases). The clonotype was recovered from a man aged 35 to 55 with acute or convalescent COVID-19. CDR3 region: CASSLDAGQGGLIIYGYTF. In DNA form, the CDR3 reads TGTGCCAGCAGCTTAGATGCGGGGCAGGGCGGTTTGATCATCTATGGCTACACCTTC.